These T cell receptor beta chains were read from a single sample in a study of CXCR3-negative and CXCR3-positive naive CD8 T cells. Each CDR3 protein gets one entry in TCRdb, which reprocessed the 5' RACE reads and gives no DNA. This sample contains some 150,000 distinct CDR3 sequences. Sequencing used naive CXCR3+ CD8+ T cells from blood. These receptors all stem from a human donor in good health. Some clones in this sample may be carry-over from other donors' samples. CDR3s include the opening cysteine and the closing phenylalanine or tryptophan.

CDR3 protein: CASSHPGEDEQFF; V gene: TRBV3-1; J gene: TRBJ2-1
CDR3 protein: CASSFHSNQPQHF; V gene: TRBV11-2; J gene: TRBJ1-5
CDR3 protein: CASSLADFSYEQYF; V gene: TRBV7-6; J gene: TRBJ2-7
CDR3 protein: CASSPWSSTDTQYF; V gene: TRBV27; J gene: TRBJ2-3
CDR3 protein: CASSAEGTYSTDTQYF; V gene: TRBV18; J gene: TRBJ2-3
CDR3 protein: CASSLRDSVTNFSYEQYF; V gene: TRBV7-9; J gene: TRBJ2-7
CDR3 protein: CASSLGLHTGELFF; V gene: TRBV5-6; J gene: TRBJ2-2
CDR3 protein: CSVADSSYEQYF; V gene: TRBV29-1; J gene: TRBJ2-7
CDR3 protein: CAISENVVQDRVNTGELFF; V gene: TRBV10-3; J gene: TRBJ2-2
CDR3 protein: CASSLYVAGEETQYF; V gene: TRBV28; J gene: TRBJ2-5
CDR3 protein: CASSLQGGGNTGELFF; V gene: TRBV28; J gene: TRBJ2-2
CDR3 protein: CASSQDLYSYNEQFF; V gene: TRBV3-1; J gene: TRBJ2-1
CDR3 protein: CASSLSTGNLGWPQHF; V gene: TRBV27; J gene: TRBJ1-5
CDR3 protein: CASSSTGTEAFF; V gene: TRBV27; J gene: TRBJ1-1
CDR3 protein: CASSSASGGENYEQYF; V gene: TRBV28; J gene: TRBJ2-7
CDR3 protein: CASSQTRGPWNYGYTF; V gene: TRBV4-3; J gene: TRBJ1-2